A single sample gave rise to the 26 T cell receptor beta chains below, sequenced in a study of T-cell memory formation after mild COVID-19. TCRdb itself ran the 5' RACE reads through MiXCR, one entry per CDR3 protein. Of about 400,000 distinct CDR3 sequences listed, 20% to 25% are singletons. The sequenced sample consisted of PBMCs or a T cell subset sorted from them (not recorded which). All receptors derive from an adult woman who had mild COVID-19 (a few samples of this study predate the infection). Cell type and time point are not known.

The V gene is TRBV7-9, the J gene TRBJ2-3; weak D call: TRBD2 (5 bases). CDR1 SEHNR and CDR2 FQNEAQ come from the germline V gene (reference sequence). Trimming pared 5 bases from V and 4 bases from J, leaving 22 bases between. The CDR3 extends over 17 amino acids. This CDR3 reads CASSPWVRATQSDTQYF. The CDR3 bases are TGTGCCAGCAGCCCCTGGGTGCGGGCAACTCAGTCAGATACGCAGTATTTT.

This clonotype appeared a few times. V usage is TRBV7-2 and J usage is TRBJ2-2, with 10 bases aligning to TRBD2. J was trimmed by 7 bases and V by 3 bases; bases with no gene match: 8. This CDR3 comprises 16 residues. The V gene's germline CDR1 is SGHTA and CDR2 FQGNSA. The CDR3 DNA sequence: TGTGCCAGCAGCTTTTTCAAGCTAGCGGGGGTCGGGGAGCTGTTTTTT. It specifies CASSFFKLAGVGELFF.

In this sample, this clonotype turned up a few times. The chain employs TRBV24-1 and TRBJ2-6; D perhaps matches TRBD1 (6 bases). The CDR3 length is 16 residues. Trimming removed 11 bases from V and 0 bases from J, with 16 bases in between. CDR1 is KGHDR, CDR2 SFDVKD, per germline. The CDR3 bases are TGTGCCAAAACAGGGAAGCCACCCTCTGGGGCCAACGTCCTGACTTTC. Protein product: CAKTGKPPSGANVLTF.

The chain links TRBV7-8 to TRBJ2-2; D ambiguous. Germline CDR1 and CDR2: SGHVS and FQNEAQ. Deletions cut 2 bases from V and 5 bases from J, with 9 bases between. This CDR3 has 14 amino acids. CDR3 in amino acids: CASSLIYGTGELFF. CDR3 coding DNA: TGTGCCAGCAGCTTAATATATGGGACCGGGGAGCTGTTTTTT.

This clonotype has ten or more counts. CDR3 region: CASGRGGTQETQYF. CDR3 DNA sequence: TGCGCCAGCGGCCGAGGGGGAACCCAAGAGACCCAGTACTTC. This rearrangement joins TRBV5-1 to TRBJ2-5; a weak D match, TRBD1 (6 bases). Between the trimmed V and J ends, which lost 7 bases and 1 base, there was a span of 14 bases. Germline CDR1 SGHRS, CDR2 YFSETQ. This CDR3 has 14 amino acids.

The gene calls are TRBV19 and TRBJ2-7; D is uncertain. Germline V gene lookup returns CDR1 LNHDA and CDR2 SQIVND (reference sequence). This CDR3 contains 14 residues. Trimming removed 6 bases from V and 2 bases from J, with 14 bases in between. CDR3 residues: CASRAVDRAYEQYF. The CDR3 coding sequence is TGTGCCAGTAGAGCAGTGGATAGAGCCTACGAGCAGTACTTC.

This clonotype was found a few times. V usage is TRBV11-3 and J usage is TRBJ2-1; 7 bases fit TRBD1. This CDR3 comprises 14 residues. J gave up 4 bases and V 8 bases, and 8 bases lay outside the gene matches. In germline, CDR1 is SGHNT, CDR2 YENEEA. CDR3 nucleotide sequence: TGTGCCAGCCGCGAAGAGGGACAGTACAATGAGCAGTTCTTC. Translation gives CASREEGQYNEQFF.

Sample share makes this clonotype large. This chain connects TRBV20-1 to TRBJ2-3; 9 bases agree with TRBD2. The CDR3 loop spans 15 amino acids. J lost 4 bases, V lost 5 bases, and 10 bases had no gene match. Per germline, CDR1 DFQATT and CDR2 SNEGSKA (reference sequence). This CDR3 is CSAGQIGGGADTQYF. The CDR3 nucleotides read TGCAGTGCTGGACAGATCGGCGGGGGGGCAGATACGCAGTATTTT.

This chain joins TRBV11-3 and TRBJ2-3; D not certain. V lost 2 bases, J lost 2 bases, and 14 bases lay in between. Germline lookup yields CDR1 SGHNT and CDR2 YENEEA. The CDR3 is 16 residues long. CDR3 DNA: TGTGCCAGCAGCTTAAGATCCCCCCGGTTCACAGATACGCAGTATTTT. As protein: CASSLRSPRFTDTQYF.

This sequence joins TRBV6-2 or TRBV6-3 and TRBJ1-2; D gene ambiguous. Germline values: CDR1 MNHEY, CDR2 SVGEGT. The CDR3 extends over 14 amino acids. Trimming took 6 bases from V and 2 from J, leaving 13 bases between them. CDR3 DNA: TGTGCCAGCAGATTCTCCGCCGGCAACTATGGCTACACCTTC. This codes for CASRFSAGNYGYTF.

This clonotype showed up just a few times. V gene TRBV5-1 combines with J gene TRBJ2-3, with TRBD1 matching over 9 bases. This CDR3 has 14 residues. The V and J ends lost 5 bases and 3 bases, in that order; junction bases with no gene match: 4. Germline-derived CDR1 and CDR2 are SGHRS and YFSETQ. CDR3 bases: TGCGCCAGCAGACCGGGACAGGGTACAGATACGCAGTATTTT. This encodes CASRPGQGTDTQYF.

This chain connects TRBV6-5 to TRBJ2-1; maybe TRBD1 (6 bases). In germline, CDR1 is MNHEY, CDR2 SVGAGI. The CDR3 runs to 15 residues. Trimming cost V 0 bases and J 8 bases, with 14 bases left between them. The CDR3, as DNA: TGTGCCAGCAGTTACTCGGTAGGGGCAGGGGATGAGCAGTTCTTC. Amino acids: CASSYSVGAGDEQFF.

This clonotype was seen a handful of times. This sequence joins TRBV20-1 and TRBJ2-4; D possibly uses TRBD1 or TRBD2 (5 bases each). This CDR3 region has 15 residues. Trimming removed 5 bases at V and 2 bases at J, with 16 bases between. Germline-derived CDR1 and CDR2 are DFQATT and SNEGSKA (reference sequence). CDR3 loop: CSAANFGASKNIQYF. As DNA, the CDR3 is TGCAGTGCTGCTAACTTCGGGGCGTCCAAAAACATTCAGTACTTC.

This clonotype showed up just a few times. J is TRBJ2-6 and V is TRBV4-3; 13 positions agree with TRBD2. The junction had 12 bases not matched to a gene; V was cut back by 5 bases and J by 2 bases. The CDR3 totals 20 residues. Germline CDR1 LGHNA, CDR2 YSLEER. The CDR3 spells CASSFYMSGTSGAGANVLTF. The CDR3, as DNA: TGCGCCAGCAGCTTTTATATGTCCGGGACTAGCGGGGCTGGGGCCAACGTCCTGACTTTC.

This clonotype has a handful of counts. The CDR3 region is CASSYSTGTTNEKLFF. CDR3 bases: TGTGCCAGCAGTTACTCTACAGGAACAACTAATGAAAAACTGTTTTTT. The J gene is TRBJ1-4, the V gene TRBV6-5; tentative D call: TRBD1 (5 bases). Trimming took off 0 bases at V and 0 bases at J, with 8 bases between the two ends. The CDR3 loop spans 16 amino acids. Germline V lookup: CDR1 MNHEY, CDR2 SVGAGI.

The rearrangement links TRBV7-9 to TRBJ2-2; no clear D. CDR3 length equals 14 residues. Trimming took off 4 bases at V and 6 bases at J, with 12 bases between the two ends. Germline V gene lookup returns CDR1 SEHNR and CDR2 FQNEAQ (reference sequence). The CDR3 DNA reads as TGTGCCAGCAGCTCTACCGTGGGGTCCGGGGAGCTGTTTTTT. It specifies CASSSTVGSGELFF. Filled out from reference TRBV7-9 and TRBJ2-2, the complete variable domain reads DTGVSQNPRHKITKRGQNVTFRCDPISEHNRLYWYRQTLGQGPEFLTYFQNEAQLEKSRLLSDRFSAERPKGSFSTLEIQRTEQGDSAMYLCASSSTVGSGELFFGEGSRLTVL.

This clonotype turned up a few times. This rearrangement joins TRBV2 to TRBJ2-7; D might be TRBD1 (5 bases). Trimming took off 7 bases at V and 9 bases at J, with 22 bases between the two ends. This CDR3 region has 14 residues. CDR1 and CDR2 (germline): SNHLY, FYNNEI. DNA of the CDR3: TGTGCCAGCATAATTTCTCCGGACATCCGAGGGCAGTACTTC. Protein: CASIISPDIRGQYF.

The J gene is TRBJ2-1, the V gene TRBV6-5, with D possibly being TRBD1 (6 bases). Trimming took 7 bases from V and 1 from J, leaving 20 bases between them. CDR1 is MNHEY and CDR2 is SVGAGI in the germline V gene. The CDR3 is 17 amino acids. CDR3 sequence: CASTKQGMGSSYNEQFF. DNA of the CDR3: TGTGCCAGCACAAAACAGGGAATGGGGAGTTCCTACAATGAGCAGTTCTTC.

This clonotype was seen a few times. The V call is TRBV18, the J call TRBJ2-7; 8 nucleotides match TRBD1. Germline V CDR1 and CDR2: KGHSH, LQKENI. J gave up 4 bases and V 1 base, and 9 bases lay outside the gene matches. The CDR3 spans 16 residues. CDR3 loop: CASSPLPGTGKYEQYF. The CDR3 nucleotides read TGTGCCAGCTCACCACTGCCCGGGACAGGAAAGTACGAGCAGTACTTC.

This clonotype was counted ten times or more. The J gene is TRBJ2-3, the V gene TRBV20-1; D remains unclear. The ends were cut back, 6 bases at V and 4 bases at J, with 17 bases in the middle. Germline V gives CDR1 DFQATT, CDR2 SNEGSKA (reference sequence). The CDR3 has 14 amino acids. CDR3 nucleotide sequence: TGCAGTGCCTCGACTTCGTCGTCCTCAGATACGCAGTATTTT. As protein: CSASTSSSSDTQYF.

The chain joins TRBV6-6 to TRBJ2-1; 9 bases agree with TRBD1. CDR3 length: 14 residues. J lost 8 bases, V lost 6 bases, and 8 bases had no gene match. Per germline, CDR1 MNHNY and CDR2 SVGAGI (reference sequence). CDR3 in amino acids: CASRPQGARDEQFF. In nucleotides, the CDR3 is TGTGCCAGCAGACCACAGGGGGCGCGCGATGAGCAGTTCTTC.

In DNA, the CDR3 is TGTGCCAGCAGCTTAGTCCCCCTCAGCGGATCCTACGAGCAGTACTTC. It translates to CASSLVPLSGSYEQYF. The chain combines TRBV7-2 with TRBJ2-7; tentatively, D is TRBD2 (5 bases). Germline V gene sequence: CDR1 SGHTA, CDR2 FQGNSA. The CDR3 sequence is 16 residues long. Trimming took 1 base from V and 1 from J, leaving 14 bases between them.

The V call is TRBV12-3 or TRBV12-4, the J call TRBJ2-7; D may be TRBD2 (7 bases). This CDR3 has 15 residues. V lost 3 bases, J lost 4 bases, and 16 bases lay in between. The CDR3 coding sequence is TGTGCCAGCAGTTTGGGCGGGGGCGCTTTGTACGAGCAGTACTTC. Translating it yields CASSLGGGALYEQYF.

In its sample, this clonotype was seen a few times. This chain connects TRBV9 to TRBJ2-1; 14 bases align to TRBD2. The CDR3 is 17 amino acids. The V gene's germline CDR1 is SGDLS and CDR2 YYNGEE. The V gene end was trimmed by 2 bases and the J gene end by 8 bases; junction bases not matched to a gene: 9. The CDR3 nucleotides read TGTGCCAGCAGCGTCCGAGGGACTAGCGGGAGAAGCGATGAGCAGTTCTTC. Translated: CASSVRGTSGRSDEQFF.

The rearrangement joins TRBV5-1 to TRBJ1-3; no clear D. This CDR3 has 13 amino acids. Germline CDR1 is SGHRS and CDR2 is YFSETQ. Between the trimmed V and J ends, which lost 3 bases and 4 bases, there was a span of 8 bases. CDR3 DNA: TGCGCCAGCAGCTCGGACGTAGGAAACACCATATATTTT. Protein: CASSSDVGNTIYF.

The V gene is TRBV20-1, the J gene TRBJ2-2, with no clear D. Per the germline V gene, CDR1 is DFQATT and CDR2 is SNEGSKA (reference sequence). The CDR3 spans 13 residues. V was shortened by 2 bases and J by 3 bases, with 7 bases between the two germline ends. Here the CDR3 DNA reads TGCAGTGCTAGAAGACTCTACACCGGGGAGCTGTTTTTT. Its translation: CSARRLYTGELFF.